These 8 T cell receptor beta chains share one sample of origin, sequenced in a study of graft-versus-host responses after intestinal transplantation. These receptors' targets are unknown. Clones were read by immunoSEQ multiplex PCR, and TCRdb kept only the in-frame ones, dropping some. The sample consists of about 86,000 clones, around 90% of them appearing once. This specimen consisted of unstimulated CD4+ T cells sorted from spleen or lymph node cells, obtained before transplant. All receptors come from a human donor who was the organ donor for an intestinal transplant.

The chain links TRBV28 to TRBJ1-5; unclear D gene. CDR1 is MDHEN and CDR2 is SYDVKM in the germline V gene. The CDR3 totals 14 residues. V was pared by 8 bases and J by 7 bases, with 18 bases between. The CDR3 DNA sequence: TGTGCCAGCCGAACGATATTCGGAGGGCAGCCCCAGCATTTT. Translation: CASRTIFGGQPQHF.

The chain joins TRBV11-2 to TRBJ1-3; D perhaps matches TRBD1 (6 bases). The ends were cut back, 3 bases at V and 4 bases at J, with 7 bases in the middle. The CDR3 has 13 residues. Germline lookup yields CDR1 SGHAT and CDR2 FQNNGV. CDR3 in amino acids: CASSLGAGNTIYF. CDR3 nucleotides: TGTGCCAGCAGCTTGGGGGCGGGAAACACCATATATTTT.

This clone was recorded only once. V and J are TRBV7-2 and TRBJ1-5; 7 bases align to TRBD1. CDR1 and CDR2 from the germline V gene are SGHTA and FQGNSA. With 5 bases clipped from V and 3 bases from J, the junction kept 16 bases outside the gene matches. The CDR3 sequence is 18 residues long. CDR3 bases: TGTGCCAGCAGCCGTGGACAGGTTGCTGGGATTTTCAATCAGCCCCAGCATTTT. It yields the protein CASSRGQVAGIFNQPQHF.

The chain has TRBV19 and TRBJ2-3, with 8 bases aligning to TRBD2. CDR3 length: 15 amino acids. Germline-derived CDR1 and CDR2 are LNHDA and SQIVND (reference sequence). J gave up 2 bases and V 3 bases, and 4 bases lay outside the gene matches. CDR3 sequence (DNA): TGTGCCAGTAGTATCCGGGGGGGCCCCACAGATACGCAGTATTTT. Translated, it gives CASSIRGGPTDTQYF.

Only a few counts were recorded for this clone. The rearrangement uses TRBV2 and TRBJ2-7, with 10 bases lining up with TRBD1. Germline V gene data show CDR1 as SNHLY and CDR2 as FYNNEI. The CDR3 loop spans 13 amino acids. With 11 bases clipped from V and 5 bases from J, the junction kept 9 bases outside the gene matches. Here the CDR3 reads CAGSRTGGNEQYF. The CDR3 nucleotides are TGTGCCGGGTCCCGGACAGGGGGGAACGAGCAGTACTTC.

The J gene is TRBJ2-3, the V gene TRBV5-1; D unclear. The CDR3 spans 14 residues. Germline CDR1 and CDR2: SGHRS and YFSETQ. V was clipped by 4 bases and J by 2 bases, with 11 bases between them. CDR3 sequence: CASSHATYTDTQYF. The CDR3 DNA reads as TGCGCCAGCAGCCACGCGACTTACACAGATACGCAGTATTTT.

Concerning this clone: Its ends do not fully match the called genes, so a read error is possible. J is TRBJ2-7 and V is TRBV11-2; the D gene is possibly TRBD1 (6 bases). The CDR3 runs 13 residues. Germline CDR1 reads SGHAT; CDR2 reads FQNNGV. The CDR3 nucleotides are TGTGCCAGCAGCGTAGACAGGCTGAGCGAGCAGTACTTC. This sequence encodes CASSVDRLSEQYF. The complete variable domain, with remaining parts taken from reference TRBV11-2 and TRBJ2-7, reads EAGVAQSPRYKIIEKRQSVAFWCNPISGHATLYWYQQILGQGPKLLIQFQNNGVVDDSQLPKDRFSAERLKGVDSTLKIQPAKLEDSAVYLCASSVDRLSEQYFGPGTRLTVT.

This clone was recorded once. The V and J genes are TRBV7-3 and TRBJ1-6; TRBD1 is a possible D gene (5 bases). Germline values: CDR1 SGHTA, CDR2 FQGTGA. The CDR3 length is 14 residues. Trimming stripped 5 bases from V and 8 bases from J, with 13 bases between. The CDR3 nucleotides read TGTGCCAGCAGCGTGCAGGGTGGCGATTCACCCCTCCACTTT. It specifies CASSVQGGDSPLHF. The full variable domain, its missing parts supplied by reference TRBV7-3 and TRBJ1-6, is GAGVSQTPSNKVTEKGKYVELRCDPISGHTALYWYRQSLGQGPEFLIYFQGTGAADDSGLPNDRFFAVRPEGSVSTLKIQRTERGDSAVYLCASSVQGGDSPLHFGNGTRLTVT.